The 3 T cell receptor beta chains below were found in one sample sequenced in a study of T cell repertoires in cytomegalovirus infection. MiXCR was run by TCRdb on the reads, yielding one entry per CDR3 protein. The sample holds about 770,000 distinct CDR3 sequences, 29% seen once. No antigens are known for them. Specimen: cultured CD8+ T cells from PBMCs, collected from culture after CMV antigen stimulation. All receptors derive from a human donor in good health (CMV status not recorded). Some clones in this sample may be carry-over from other donors' samples.

This clonotype came up a few times. The genes are TRBV2 and TRBJ2-4, with D possibly being TRBD1 (5 bases). Germline values: CDR1 SNHLY, CDR2 FYNNEI. V lost 2 bases and J 1 base, leaving 9 bases between the germline ends. The CDR3 has 15 residues. The CDR3 here is CASSEYQGAKNIQYF. The CDR3 DNA is TGTGCCAGCAGTGAATACCAGGGTGCCAAAAACATTCAGTACTTC.

This clonotype was seen a few times. The chain employs TRBV6-5 and TRBJ1-1; 10 positions agree with TRBD1. V dropped 0 bases and J dropped 4; count of bases not matched to a gene: 2. CDR3 length: 15 amino acids. Germline V gene data show CDR1 as MNHEY and CDR2 as SVGAGI. The chain's CDR3 is CASSYSRTGGTEAFF. DNA for the CDR3: TGTGCCAGCAGTTACTCAAGGACAGGGGGCACTGAAGCTTTCTTT.

The rearrangement uses TRBV19 and TRBJ1-1; maybe TRBD1 (5 bases). The CDR3 is 16 residues long. Trimming cost V 5 bases and J 4 bases, with 20 bases left between them. CDR1 is LNHDA, CDR2 SQIVND, per germline (reference sequence). The DNA for the CDR3 is TGTGCCAGTAGTCCCCATTCGGGGGTGGACGCCACTGAAGCTTTCTTT. Translating gives CASSPHSGVDATEAFF.